A single sample gave rise to the 13 T cell receptor beta chains below, sequenced in a study of blood T cell repertoires in COVID-19. Using immunoSEQ multiplex PCR, the repertoire was profiled, and TCRdb retains in-frame clones only, with some absent. The table records roughly 250,000 clones, 84% of them present only once. Sequenced input: peripheral blood. These receptors were collected from a human donor in a cohort sampled during active COVID-19.

This sequence joins TRBV3-1 (or the pseudogene TRBV3-2) and TRBJ1-2, with 7 bases identical to TRBD1. The CDR3 has 12 amino acids. Unmatched junction bases numbered 7, after V lost 4 bases and J lost 11 bases. CDR1 LGHDT and CDR2 YNNKEL come from the germline V gene (reference sequence). The CDR3 protein is CASSLQTGYYTF. CDR3 sequence (DNA): TGTGCCAGCAGCCTACAGACAGGGTATTACACCTTC.

The rearrangement links TRBV19 to TRBJ2-7; 9 bases line up with TRBD1. The CDR3 runs to 16 residues. The germline V gene has CDR1 LNHDA and CDR2 SQIVND (reference sequence). V lost 3 bases, J lost 1 base, and 7 bases stayed unmatched. The CDR3, as DNA: TGTGCCAGTAGTATTTTGCAGGGGACAGGGTCCTACGAGCAGTACTTC. Protein: CASSILQGTGSYEQYF.

The sample holds a few counts of this clone. The CDR3 is CASSDGLLSYEQYF. For the CDR3, the DNA is TGTGCCAGCAGTGATGGGCTGTTATCCTACGAGCAGTACTTC. The genes are TRBV2 and TRBJ2-7; D is unresolved. The CDR3 is made up of 14 amino acids. The germline gives CDR1 SNHLY, CDR2 FYNNEI. Trimming left V 3 bases short and J 1 base short, with 10 bases between.

The chain combines TRBV28 with TRBJ2-1, with TRBD1 as a possible D gene (6 bases). Between the trimmed V and J ends, which lost 8 bases and 1 base, there was a span of 12 bases. From germline, CDR1 is MDHEN and CDR2 SYDVKM. CDR3 length: 14 amino acids. The CDR3 bases are TGTGCCAGCGGCGTAACAGGGTCCTACAATGAGCAGTTCTTC. Its translation is CASGVTGSYNEQFF.

The chain couples TRBV7-2 to TRBJ2-7; a weak D match, TRBD2 (6 bases). CDR1 and CDR2 (germline): SGHTA, FQGNSA. The CDR3 extends over 14 amino acids. Trimming removed 5 bases at V and 5 bases at J, with 16 bases between. Here the CDR3 DNA reads TGTGCCAGCAGCACTGCCGCTACTAGCAACGAGCAGTACTTC. The encoded protein is CASSTAATSNEQYF. The full variable domain, in which reference TRBV7-2 and TRBJ2-7 provide the parts outside the CDR3, is GAGVSQSPSNKVTEKGKDVELRCDPISGHTALYWYRQSLGQGLEFLIYFQGNSAPDKSGLPSDRFSAERTGGSVSTLTIQRTQQEDSAVYLCASSTAATSNEQYFGPGTRLTVT.

The genes are TRBV6-5 and TRBJ2-1, with D hard to call. This CDR3 has 16 amino acids. V was trimmed by 0 bases and J by 1 base, leaving 10 bases between them. From germline, CDR1 is MNHEY and CDR2 SVGAGI. The CDR3 protein is CASSYSTLASYNEQFF. Written as DNA, the CDR3 is TGTGCCAGCAGTTACTCGACACTGGCTTCCTACAATGAGCAGTTCTTC.

V usage is TRBV3-1 (or the pseudogene TRBV3-2) and J usage is TRBJ2-7; 16 bases agree with TRBD2. The CDR3 is 17 amino acids. With V trimmed by 5 bases and J by 1 base, 5 bases remained unmatched. Germline lookup yields CDR1 LGHDT and CDR2 YNNKEL (reference sequence). The CDR3 is CASSKGLAGGVSYEQYF. CDR3 coding DNA: TGTGCCAGCAGCAAGGGACTAGCGGGAGGGGTGTCCTACGAGCAGTACTTC.

The chain joins TRBV5-1 to TRBJ2-1, with 9 bases identical to TRBD1. The CDR3 extends over 16 amino acids. Germline V gives CDR1 SGHRS, CDR2 YFSETQ. The trim removed 4 bases at V and 8 bases at J, leaving 13 bases unmatched. This CDR3 reads CASSPKPTGGGDEQFF. DNA for the CDR3: TGCGCCAGCAGCCCGAAGCCGACAGGGGGGGGCGATGAGCAGTTCTTC.

The CDR3 coding sequence is TGTGCCAGCAGTGACTTAAACGGTTATACGCAGTATTTT. This sequence encodes CASSDLNGYTQYF. The V gene is TRBV6-4, the J gene TRBJ2-3; no reliable D call. The CDR3 contains 13 residues. Germline lookup yields CDR1 MRHNA and CDR2 SNTAGT. Trimming took off 1 base at V and 7 bases at J, with 9 bases between the two ends.

The chain recombines TRBV10-2 with TRBJ2-3; 9 bases fit TRBD1. This CDR3 contains 13 residues. Germline-derived CDR1 and CDR2 are WSHSY and SAAADI. The J segment lost 11 bases and the V segment lost 9 bases, leaving 12 bases of the junction unmatched. DNA for the CDR3: TGCGCCAGTACCGGGACAGGGTCTCAGGAGCAGTATTTT. The encoded protein is CASTGTGSQEQYF.

The chain is built from TRBV6-6 and TRBJ2-1; 11 bases line up with TRBD2. The CDR3 is 16 amino acids. V lost 0 bases, J lost 5 bases, and 3 bases stayed unmatched. Germline-derived CDR1 and CDR2 are MNHNY and SVGAGI (reference sequence). CDR3 coding DNA: TGTGCCAGCAGTTACTCTAGCGGGAGGGCCCACAATGAGCAGTTCTTC. Translated, it gives CASSYSSGRAHNEQFF.

This clone was counted a few times. This chain uses TRBV6-6 with TRBJ1-1; D gene unclear. Trimming removed 5 bases from V and 0 bases from J, with 28 bases in between. Germline V gene sequence: CDR1 MNHNY, CDR2 SVGAGI (reference sequence). CDR3 size: 20 residues. The CDR3 nucleotides are TGTGCCAGCAGTCAATTCCTACGGACTAAAGCCTCGGCTATGAACACTGAAGCTTTCTTT. This sequence encodes CASSQFLRTKASAMNTEAFF.

V gene TRBV6-1 combines with J gene TRBJ2-3, with TRBD1 matching over 10 bases. The CDR3 covers 17 residues. Germline lookup yields CDR1 MNHNS and CDR2 SASEGT. Trimming at V came to 1 base and at J to 4 bases, leaving 8 bases not matched to a gene. The CDR3 loop reads CASSEGTGGYRADTQYF. The CDR3 coding sequence is TGTGCCAGCAGTGAAGGGACAGGGGGATATCGAGCAGATACGCAGTATTTT.